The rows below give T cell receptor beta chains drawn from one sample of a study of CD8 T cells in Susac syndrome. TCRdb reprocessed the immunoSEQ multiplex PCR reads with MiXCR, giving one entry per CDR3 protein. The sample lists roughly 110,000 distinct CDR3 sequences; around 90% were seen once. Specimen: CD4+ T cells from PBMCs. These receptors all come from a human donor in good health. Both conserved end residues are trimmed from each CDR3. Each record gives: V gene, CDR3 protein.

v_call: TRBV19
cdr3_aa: ASSILAGDPGELF

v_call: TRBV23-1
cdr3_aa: ASSPAPPRGGGNGYT

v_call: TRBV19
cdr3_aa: ASSIEQGANTGELF

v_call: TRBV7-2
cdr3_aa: ASSLTIEQF

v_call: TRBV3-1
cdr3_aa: ASSNSRGDSNQPQH

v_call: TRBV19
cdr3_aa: ASTVHRTGELF

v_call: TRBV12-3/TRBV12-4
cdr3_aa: ASSRIGVQPQH

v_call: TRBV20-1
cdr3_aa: SARPPTGGGNQPQH

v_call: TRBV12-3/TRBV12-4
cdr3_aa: ASNPSGGAGELF

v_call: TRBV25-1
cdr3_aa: ASSESGRRGNGYT

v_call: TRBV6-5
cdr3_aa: ASSLGHSYNEQF

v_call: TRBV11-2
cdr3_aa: ASSAGPLSGNTIY

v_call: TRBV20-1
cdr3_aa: SARGRDTVNYGYT

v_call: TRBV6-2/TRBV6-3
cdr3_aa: ASSYSGNTIY

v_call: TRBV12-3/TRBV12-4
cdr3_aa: ASSLPGQGSGYT

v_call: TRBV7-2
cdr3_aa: ASSLAAGNQPQH

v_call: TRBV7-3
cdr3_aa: ASSSAINNEQF

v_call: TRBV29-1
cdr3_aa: SVGFQGKGEQY

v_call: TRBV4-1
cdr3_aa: ASSQLQEGYGYT

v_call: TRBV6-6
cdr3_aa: ASSGGPGQPQH

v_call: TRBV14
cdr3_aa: ASSPYLNTEAF

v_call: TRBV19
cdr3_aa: ASRVAGMNTGELS

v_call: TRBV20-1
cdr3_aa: SASSSGGPSYEQY

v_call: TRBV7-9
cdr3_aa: ASSLKYGSGRAHEQY

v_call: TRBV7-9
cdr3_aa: ASSLGLPSGGGTGELF

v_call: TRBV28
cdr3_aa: ASSLLSNYGYT

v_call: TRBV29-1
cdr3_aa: SAQTIVLVNNEQF

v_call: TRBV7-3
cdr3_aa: ASSLQGTGELF

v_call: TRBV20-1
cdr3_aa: SAPQLISGQGVNEQY

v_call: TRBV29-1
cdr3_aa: SVSRPGQLTGELF

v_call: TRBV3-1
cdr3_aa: ASSLIRGPQDTQY

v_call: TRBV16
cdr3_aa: ASSLRTANYGYT

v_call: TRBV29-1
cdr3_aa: SVEGGSSGRAYEQY

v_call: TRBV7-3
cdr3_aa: ASSPGGGKDTQY

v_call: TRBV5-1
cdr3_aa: ASSSGLAGGIRNEQF

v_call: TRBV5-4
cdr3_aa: ASSRGQGAQSQNIQY

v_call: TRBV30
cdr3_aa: AWSPGGIQETQY

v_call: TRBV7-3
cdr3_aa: ASSLSGPLGEQY

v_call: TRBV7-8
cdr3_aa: ASSRQGTEAF

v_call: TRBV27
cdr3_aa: ASSLKIQGRETQY

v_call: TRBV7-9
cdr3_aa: ASSTGAWTEAF

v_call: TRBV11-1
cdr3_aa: ASSPGTGNEQF

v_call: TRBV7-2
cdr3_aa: ASSLNSFSSYEQY

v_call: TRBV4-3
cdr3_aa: ASSQDVSNSYEQY

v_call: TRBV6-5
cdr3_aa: ASSRETAPNEAF